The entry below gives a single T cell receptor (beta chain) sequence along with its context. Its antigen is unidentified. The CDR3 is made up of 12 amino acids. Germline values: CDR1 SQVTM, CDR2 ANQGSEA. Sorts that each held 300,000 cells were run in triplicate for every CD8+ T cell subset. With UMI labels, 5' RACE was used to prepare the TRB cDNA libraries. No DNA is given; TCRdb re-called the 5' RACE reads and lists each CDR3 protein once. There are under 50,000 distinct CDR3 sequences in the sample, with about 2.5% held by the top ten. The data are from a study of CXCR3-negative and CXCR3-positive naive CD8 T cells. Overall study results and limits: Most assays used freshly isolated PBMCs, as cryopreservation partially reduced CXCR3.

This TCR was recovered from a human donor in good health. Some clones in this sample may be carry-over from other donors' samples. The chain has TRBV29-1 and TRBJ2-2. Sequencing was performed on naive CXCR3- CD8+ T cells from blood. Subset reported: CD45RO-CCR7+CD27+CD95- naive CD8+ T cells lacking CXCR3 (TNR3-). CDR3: CSVEENTGELFF.